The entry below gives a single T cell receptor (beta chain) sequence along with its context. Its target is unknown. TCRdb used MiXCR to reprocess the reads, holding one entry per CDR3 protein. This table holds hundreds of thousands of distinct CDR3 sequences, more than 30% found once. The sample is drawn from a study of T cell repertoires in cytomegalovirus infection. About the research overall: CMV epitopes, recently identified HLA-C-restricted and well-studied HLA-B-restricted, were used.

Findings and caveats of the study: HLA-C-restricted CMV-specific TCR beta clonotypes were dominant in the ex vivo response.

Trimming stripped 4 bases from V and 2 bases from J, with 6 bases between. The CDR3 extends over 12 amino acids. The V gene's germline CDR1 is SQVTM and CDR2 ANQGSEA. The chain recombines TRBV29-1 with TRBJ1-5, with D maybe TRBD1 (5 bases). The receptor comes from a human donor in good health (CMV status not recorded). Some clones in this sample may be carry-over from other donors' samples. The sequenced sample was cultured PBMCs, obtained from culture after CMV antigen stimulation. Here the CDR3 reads CSVAGGNQPQHF. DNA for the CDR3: TGCAGCGTTGCGGGGGGCAATCAGCCCCAGCATTTT.